This entry lists 27 T cell receptor beta chains sequenced from one sample in a study of shared clonotypes between healthy human individuals. This table comes from immunoSEQ multiplex PCR, and its TCRdb copy is limited to in-frame clones, with some not included. The sample gives around 1,000,000 clones, approximately 80% of which show up once; 0.89% is in the top ten. Source material: memory CD4+ T cells from PBMCs. Subset of the sample: CD45RA-negative fraction. These receptors originate from a man between 18 and 29 years old in good health. Some clones in this sample may be carry-over from other donors' samples.

This clone is a singleton in its sample. Other DNA sequences in the same sample also yield this CDR3. CDR3 sequence (DNA): TGTGCCTGGAGTGTACTGTCAGACAATGAGCAGTTCTTC. Its protein is CAWSVLSDNEQFF. This chain uses TRBV30 with TRBJ2-1, with D uncertain. The germline V gene encodes CDR1 GTSNPN and CDR2 SVGIG (reference sequence). CDR3 length: 13 amino acids. Deletions cut 0 bases from V and 5 bases from J, with 8 bases between.

This clone came up a few times. This CDR3 is also generated by other DNA sequences in the sample. The chain employs TRBV11-2 and TRBJ2-1; D gene ambiguous. The CDR3 is 12 amino acids. CDR1 is SGHAT, CDR2 FQNNGV, per germline. Trimming took off 0 bases at V and 6 bases at J, with 3 bases between the two ends. DNA for the CDR3: TGTGCCAGCAGCTTAGAAGGCAATGAGCAGTTCTTC. It is translated as CASSLEGNEQFF.

V gene TRBV7-3 combines with J gene TRBJ2-6, with D unresolved. Trimming stripped 6 bases from V and 0 bases from J, with 9 bases between. The CDR3 is 15 amino acids. Germline V gene lookup returns CDR1 SGHTA and CDR2 FQGTGA. The chain's CDR3 is CASSSDGSGANVLTF. The CDR3 DNA follows: TGTGCCAGCAGTTCCGACGGCTCTGGGGCCAACGTCCTGACTTTC.

V and J are TRBV19 and TRBJ2-3; 8 bases are a match to TRBD2. Germline V gene lookup returns CDR1 LNHDA and CDR2 SQIVND (reference sequence). CDR3 size: 15 residues. V lost 6 bases to trimming and J lost 1 base; unmatched junction nucleotides: 6. DNA of the CDR3: TGTGCCAGTAGGGATCGCGGGAGGCGCACAGATACGCAGTATTTT. Its protein is CASRDRGRRTDTQYF.

This sequence joins TRBV19 and TRBJ2-1, with 8 bases fitting TRBD1. The J segment lost 7 bases and the V segment lost 3 bases, leaving 2 bases of the junction unmatched. This CDR3 is built from 13 residues. From germline, CDR1 is LNHDA and CDR2 SQIVND (reference sequence). The CDR3, as DNA: TGTGCCAGTAGTATTAACAGGGGGAATGAGCAGTTCTTC. Protein: CASSINRGNEQFF.

The CDR3 reads CAWTGGRAYEQYF. As DNA, the CDR3 is TGTGCCTGGACTGGGGGCAGGGCCTACGAGCAGTACTTC. The genes are TRBV30 and TRBJ2-7; a weak D match, TRBD1 (6 bases). The CDR3 length is 13 residues. The V end lost 4 bases, the J end lost 2 bases, and 12 bases lay between the germline ends. Germline CDR1 GTSNPN, CDR2 SVGIG (reference sequence).

The chain is built from TRBV19 and TRBJ1-5; TRBD1 is a possible D gene (5 bases). V lost 7 bases to trimming and J lost 5 bases, with 15 bases between them. Germline loops: CDR1 LNHDA, CDR2 SQIVND (reference sequence). The CDR3 is made up of 14 amino acids. The CDR3 loop is CASTGGHPHQPQHF. CDR3 DNA sequence: TGTGCCAGTACCGGCGGACATCCCCATCAGCCCCAGCATTTT.

The chain recombines TRBV19 with TRBJ2-1; 10 positions agree with TRBD2. J lost 7 bases, V lost 4 bases, and 10 bases had no gene match. There are 16 residues in the CDR3. CDR1 and CDR2 (germline): LNHDA, SQIVND (reference sequence). The CDR3 loop is CASSTILAGVGNEQFF. As DNA, the CDR3 is TGTGCCAGTAGTACGATTCTAGCGGGAGTTGGGAATGAGCAGTTCTTC.

The table lists this clone with a count of one. The rearrangement uses TRBV6-6 and TRBJ1-1; D is unclear. This CDR3 is built from 14 residues. The V gene's germline CDR1 is MNHNY and CDR2 SVGAGI (reference sequence). V gave up 2 bases and J gave up 0 bases, with 7 bases separating them. The DNA for the CDR3 is TGTGCCAGCAGTTACGAGACATTGAACACTGAAGCTTTCTTT. It encodes CASSYETLNTEAFF.

The chain uses TRBV5-1 and TRBJ2-5; 13 nucleotides agree with TRBD2. Germline V gene lookup returns CDR1 SGHRS and CDR2 YFSETQ. CDR3 length equals 17 residues. V shed 4 bases and J 5 bases; nucleotides not matched to a gene: 11. The CDR3 nucleotides are TGCGCCAGCAGCGTGTCCTCGACTAGCGGGAGGCCCGAGACCCAGTACTTC. Translating gives CASSVSSTSGRPETQYF.

Details on this clone: One end of the junction varies from germline; a read error may be responsible. The chain has TRBV14 and TRBJ1-1, with 9 bases aligning to TRBD1. Germline V lookup: CDR1 SGHDN, CDR2 FVKESK. This CDR3 region has 17 residues. The CDR3 reads CASTQLPDRGYSTEAFF. CDR3 nucleotides: TGTGCCAGCACCCAACTTCCGGACAGGGGTTATAGCACTGAAGCTTTCTTT.

This chain connects TRBV6-1 to TRBJ2-2; D gene ambiguous. Germline CDR1 reads MNHNS; CDR2 reads SASEGT. V was cut by 10 bases and J by 4 bases, with 16 bases left in between. CDR3 length: 14 residues. The CDR3 region is CATTRTLPTGELFF. CDR3 nucleotide sequence: TGTGCCACCACCAGGACCCTTCCCACCGGGGAGCTGTTTTTT.

The chain has TRBV10-3 and TRBJ2-1; TRBD1 matches 7 bases. Germline lookup yields CDR1 ENHRY and CDR2 SYGVKD. The trim removed 7 bases at V and 9 bases at J, leaving 9 bases unmatched. The CDR3 has 13 residues. CDR3 sequence reads: CAITGQVSSEQFF. CDR3 bases: TGTGCCATCACTGGACAGGTTTCCTCTGAGCAGTTCTTC.

This clone has only one observation. The V gene is TRBV5-1, the J gene TRBJ2-2; D is possibly TRBD2 (6 bases). The CDR3 runs 15 residues. V lost 3 bases to trimming and J lost 2 bases, with 11 bases between them. From germline, CDR1 is SGHRS and CDR2 YFSETQ. The CDR3 DNA is TGCGCCAGCAGCTACGGGACTTCTAACACCGGGGAGCTGTTTTTT. Its translation is CASSYGTSNTGELFF.

V usage is TRBV5-1 and J usage is TRBJ2-1; 7 nucleotides align to TRBD2. This CDR3 comprises 17 residues. With V trimmed by 1 base and J by 2 bases, 9 bases remained unmatched. Germline V gene lookup returns CDR1 SGHRS and CDR2 YFSETQ. The chain's CDR3 is CASSLFGAAGTYNEQFF. In DNA form, the CDR3 reads TGCGCCAGCAGCTTGTTTGGGGCAGCGGGAACCTACAATGAGCAGTTCTTC.

This chain links TRBV9 with TRBJ1-3, with D perhaps TRBD1 (6 bases). The CDR3 contains 16 residues. Germline V CDR1 and CDR2: SGDLS, YYNGEE. The V end was cut by 0 bases, the J end by 3 bases, with 13 bases between. The CDR3 nucleotides read TGTGCCAGCAGCGTAGAAGGGGACATGCTTGGAAACACCATATATTTT. The encoded protein is CASSVEGDMLGNTIYF.

The chain uses TRBV19 and TRBJ1-5; the D is unclear. Trimming took off 5 bases at V and 0 bases at J, with 11 bases between the two ends. The germline CDR1 and CDR2 sequences are LNHDA and SQIVND (reference sequence). CDR3 length equals 15 residues. The CDR3 nucleotides are TGTGCCAGTAGTGAGTGGGTAGGTAGCAATCAGCCCCAGCATTTT. Translation gives CASSEWVGSNQPQHF.

In this sample, this clone turned up a few times. The V call is TRBV7-2, the J call TRBJ2-7, with D tentatively TRBD2 (5 bases). This CDR3 has 16 amino acids. The germline CDR1 and CDR2 sequences are SGHTA and FQGNSA. The germline V and J ends were trimmed by 4 bases and 0 bases, with 16 bases remaining between them. This chain's CDR3 is CASSSAGGTVSYEQYF. CDR3 DNA sequence: TGTGCCAGCAGCTCCGCGGGTGGAACGGTCTCCTACGAGCAGTACTTC.

In regard to this clone: This sequence may be a read error, since a much larger clone differs from it by one base. The rearrangement uses TRBV30 and TRBJ2-5; D is unresolved. V gave up 0 bases and J gave up 9 bases, with 17 bases separating them. This CDR3 has 14 residues. The germline V gene has CDR1 GTSNPN and CDR2 SVGIG (reference sequence). In DNA, the CDR3 is TGTGCCTGGAGTGTACTCTGCGACGGTGGGGCCCAGTACTTC. It translates to CAWSVLCDGGAQYF.

This clone was detected ten times or more. The chain combines TRBV6-5 with TRBJ1-1, with D unclear. V lost 2 bases, J lost 3 bases, and 13 bases lay in between. The CDR3 is made up of 15 amino acids. Per the germline V gene, CDR1 is MNHEY and CDR2 is SVGAGI. The CDR3 loop reads CASSYARAGDTEAFF. The CDR3 bases are TGTGCCAGCAGTTACGCCCGGGCCGGAGACACTGAAGCTTTCTTT.

This sequence joins TRBV6-1 and TRBJ1-1; D not resolved. Germline values: CDR1 MNHNS, CDR2 SASEGT. V dropped 8 bases and J dropped 1 base, with 8 bases sitting between them. CDR3 length: 12 residues. The DNA for the CDR3 is TGTGCCAGCGGCGAGGCGAACACTGAAGCTTTCTTT. Its translation: CASGEANTEAFF.

This clone was seen more than once but under ten times. The chain links TRBV5-1 to TRBJ1-1; D not certain. CDR1 SGHRS and CDR2 YFSETQ come from the germline V gene. V was pared by 2 bases and J by 8 bases, with 13 bases between. The CDR3 has 13 residues. CDR3 coding DNA: TGCGCCAGCAGCTTCGGGGAGACGCAGGAAGCTTTCTTT. Translated: CASSFGETQEAFF.

This clone occurred once. This chain uses TRBV18 with TRBJ1-1; tentative D call: TRBD1 (6 bases). Germline-derived CDR1 and CDR2 are KGHSH and LQKENI. CDR3 length: 16 amino acids. V lost 0 bases and J lost 1, with 12 bases in between. CDR3 DNA: TGTGCCAGCTCACCACCGGCGTCACAGGGGAACACTGAAGCTTTCTTT. Protein sequence: CASSPPASQGNTEAFF.

In regard to this clone: Other DNA sequences in this sample translate to the same CDR3. The chain combines TRBV5-1 with TRBJ2-1, with 8 bases identical to TRBD2. Losses at the gene ends were 3 bases for V and 6 bases for J; bases not matched to a gene: 8. This CDR3 has 15 residues. Germline CDR1 reads SGHRS; CDR2 reads YFSETQ. In nucleotides, the CDR3 is TGCGCCAGCAGCTCCGGACTAGCTGGGGCCAATGAGCAGTTCTTC. This gives the protein CASSSGLAGANEQFF.

This clone was counted only a few times. The gene calls are TRBV18 and TRBJ1-5; D is unclear. The CDR3 length is 14 residues. Trimming removed 6 bases from V and 0 bases from J, with 9 bases in between. Germline CDR1 and CDR2: KGHSH and LQKENI. CDR3 residues: CASSPDPSNQPQHF. DNA of the CDR3: TGTGCCAGCTCCCCCGACCCTAGCAATCAGCCCCAGCATTTT.

This sequence joins TRBV5-5 and TRBJ1-2; TRBD1 is a possible D gene (6 bases). Germline CDR1 SGHKS, CDR2 YYEKEE (reference sequence). This CDR3 region has 14 residues. Between the trimmed V and J ends, which lost 0 bases and 7 bases, there was a span of 13 bases. CDR3 nucleotide sequence: TGTGCCAGCAGCTTGGAAGGTCAGGGGCTTGGCTACACCTTC. This encodes CASSLEGQGLGYTF.

This clone was recorded a few times. The chain is built from TRBV18 and TRBJ1-1, with D tentatively TRBD1 (5 bases). Trimming took off 4 bases at V and 5 bases at J, with 14 bases between the two ends. The CDR3 covers 14 residues. The germline gives CDR1 KGHSH, CDR2 LQKENI. The CDR3 DNA is TGTGCCAGCTCACGACAGTCGCCGGGAACTGAAGCTTTCTTT. Amino acid sequence: CASSRQSPGTEAFF.